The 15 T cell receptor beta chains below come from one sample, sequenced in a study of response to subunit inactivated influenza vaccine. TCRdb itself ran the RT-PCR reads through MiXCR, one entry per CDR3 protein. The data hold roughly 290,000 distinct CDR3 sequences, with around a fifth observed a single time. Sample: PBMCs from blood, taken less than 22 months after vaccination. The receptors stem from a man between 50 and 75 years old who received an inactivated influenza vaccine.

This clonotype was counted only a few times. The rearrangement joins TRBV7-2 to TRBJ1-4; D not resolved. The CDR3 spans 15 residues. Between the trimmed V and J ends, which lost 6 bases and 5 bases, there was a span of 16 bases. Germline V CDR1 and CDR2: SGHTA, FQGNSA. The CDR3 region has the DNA TGTGCCAGCAGGGTTTCGCAAAGGGCAAATGAAAAACTGTTTTTT. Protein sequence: CASRVSQRANEKLFF.

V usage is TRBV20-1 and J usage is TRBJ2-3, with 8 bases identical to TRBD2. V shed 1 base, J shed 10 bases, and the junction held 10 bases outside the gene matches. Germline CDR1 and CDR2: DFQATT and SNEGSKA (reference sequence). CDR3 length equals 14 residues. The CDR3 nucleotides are TGCAGTGCTAGAGTTACGGGAGGGCATGGTTCGCAGTATTTT. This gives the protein CSARVTGGHGSQYF.

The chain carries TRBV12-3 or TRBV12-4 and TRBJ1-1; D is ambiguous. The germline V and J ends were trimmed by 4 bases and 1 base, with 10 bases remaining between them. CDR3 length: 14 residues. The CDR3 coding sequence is TGTGCCAGCAGTTGGACCCGGACGAACACTGAAGCTTTCTTT. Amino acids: CASSWTRTNTEAFF.

Here the CDR3 DNA reads TGCGCCAGCAGCTTGTGGGGTGGAGAGACCCAGTACTTC. Translating it yields CASSLWGGETQYF. This chain joins TRBV5-1 and TRBJ2-5, with D uncertain. Germline V gene data show CDR1 as SGHRS and CDR2 as YFSETQ. Trimming left V 1 base short and J 4 bases short, with 8 bases between. This CDR3 spans 13 amino acids.

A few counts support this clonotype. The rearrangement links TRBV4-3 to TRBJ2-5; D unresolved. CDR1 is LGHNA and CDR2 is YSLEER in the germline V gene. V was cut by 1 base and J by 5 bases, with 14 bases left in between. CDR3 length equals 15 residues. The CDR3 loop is CASSQGVRLLETQYF. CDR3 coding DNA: TGCGCCAGCAGCCAAGGTGTCCGGTTGTTGGAGACCCAGTACTTC.

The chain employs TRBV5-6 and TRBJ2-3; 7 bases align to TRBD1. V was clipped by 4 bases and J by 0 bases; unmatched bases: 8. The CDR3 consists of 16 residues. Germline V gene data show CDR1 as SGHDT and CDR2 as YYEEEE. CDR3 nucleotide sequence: TGTGCCAGCAGCAAAGGGACAGCGGCTAGCACAGATACGCAGTATTTT. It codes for CASSKGTAASTDTQYF.

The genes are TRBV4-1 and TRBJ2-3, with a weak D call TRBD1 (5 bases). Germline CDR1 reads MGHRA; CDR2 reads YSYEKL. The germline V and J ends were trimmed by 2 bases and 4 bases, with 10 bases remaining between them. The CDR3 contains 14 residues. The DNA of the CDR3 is TGCGCCAGCAGCCAAACAGGATGGGCAGATACGCAGTATTTT. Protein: CASSQTGWADTQYF.

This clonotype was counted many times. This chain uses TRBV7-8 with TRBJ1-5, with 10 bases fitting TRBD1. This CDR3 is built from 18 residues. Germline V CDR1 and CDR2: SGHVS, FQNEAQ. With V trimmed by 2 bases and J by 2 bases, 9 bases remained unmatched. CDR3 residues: CASSLRRRGQGGNQPQHF. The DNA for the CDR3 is TGTGCCAGCAGCTTACGGAGGAGAGGACAGGGGGGCAATCAGCCCCAGCATTTT.

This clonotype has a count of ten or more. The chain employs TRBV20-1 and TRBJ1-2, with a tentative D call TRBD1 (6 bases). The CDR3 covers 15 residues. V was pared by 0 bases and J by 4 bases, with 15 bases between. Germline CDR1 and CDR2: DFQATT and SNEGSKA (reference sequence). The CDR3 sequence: CSARDPRGARYGYTF. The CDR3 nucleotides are TGCAGTGCTAGAGATCCCAGGGGTGCGCGCTATGGCTACACCTTC.

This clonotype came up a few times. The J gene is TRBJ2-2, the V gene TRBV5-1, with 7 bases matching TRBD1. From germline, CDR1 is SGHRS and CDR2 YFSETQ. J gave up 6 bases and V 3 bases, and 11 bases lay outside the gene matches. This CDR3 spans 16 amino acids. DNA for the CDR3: TGCGCCAGCAGCTCCGGACAGGTTAAAATTCCCGGGGAGCTGTTTTTT. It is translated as CASSSGQVKIPGELFF.

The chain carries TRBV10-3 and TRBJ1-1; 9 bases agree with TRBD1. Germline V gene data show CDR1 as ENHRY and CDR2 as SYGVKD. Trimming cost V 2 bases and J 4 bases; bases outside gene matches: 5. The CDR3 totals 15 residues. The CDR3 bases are TGTGCCATCAGTGAGAGGGGACAGGGACTCACTGAAGCTTTCTTT. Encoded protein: CAISERGQGLTEAFF.

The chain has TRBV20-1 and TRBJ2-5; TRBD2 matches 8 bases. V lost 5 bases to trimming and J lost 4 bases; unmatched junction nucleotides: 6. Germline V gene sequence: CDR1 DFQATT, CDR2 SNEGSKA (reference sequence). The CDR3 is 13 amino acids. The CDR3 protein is CSAAKRGLETQYF. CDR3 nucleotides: TGCAGTGCTGCCAAGCGGGGGCTAGAGACCCAGTACTTC.

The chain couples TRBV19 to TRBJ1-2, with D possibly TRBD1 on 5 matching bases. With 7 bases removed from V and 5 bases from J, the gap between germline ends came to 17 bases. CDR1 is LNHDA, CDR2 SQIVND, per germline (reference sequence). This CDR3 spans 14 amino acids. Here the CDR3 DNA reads TGTGCCAGTACCGACCCCCAGGGAGGGTATGGCTACACCTTC. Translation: CASTDPQGGYGYTF.

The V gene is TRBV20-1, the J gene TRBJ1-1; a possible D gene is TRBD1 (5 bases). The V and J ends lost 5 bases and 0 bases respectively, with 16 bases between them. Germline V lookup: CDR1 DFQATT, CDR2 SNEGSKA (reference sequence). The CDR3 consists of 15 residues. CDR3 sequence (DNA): TGCAGTGCTCCGGGACCCGGGTCGATGAACACTGAAGCTTTCTTT. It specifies CSAPGPGSMNTEAFF.

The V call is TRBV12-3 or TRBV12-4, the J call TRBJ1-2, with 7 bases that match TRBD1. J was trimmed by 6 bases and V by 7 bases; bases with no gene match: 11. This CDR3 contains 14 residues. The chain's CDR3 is CASTLRGLGNGYTF. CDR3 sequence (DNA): TGTGCCAGCACCTTAAGGGGGCTAGGGAATGGCTACACCTTC.